This T cell receptor (beta chain) was profiled in a study of T-cell reconstitution after alpha-beta-depleted transplantation in children. General study findings and limits: From newly produced T cells came most of the T-cell counts and diversity one year after transplant. Several hundred expanded graft clones reportedly supplied alpha-beta T cells about two months after transplant. It was surviving recipient T cells and thymic progenitors that gave some patients high TCRbeta diversity at day 60.

TCRbeta library construction was performed incorporating unique molecular identifiers. TCRdb used MiXCR to reprocess the PCR reads, holding one entry per CDR3 protein. Among some 300,000 distinct CDR3 sequences, roughly a tenth were seen once, and the ten largest hold less than 9%. The table lists this clonotype with many counts. Its antigen is unknown. The clonotype was recovered from a boy under three years old with acute myeloid leukemia, due to receive a stem cell transplant. Sequencing was performed on PBMCs, taken before TCRalphabeta/CD19-depleted stem cell transplant.

CDR3 coding DNA: TGTGCCAGCAGCTTAGTCGGCAGGGGGACAGATACGCAGTATTTT. Translating it yields CASSLVGRGTDTQYF. The chain uses TRBV7-9 and TRBJ2-3; 7 bases line up with TRBD1. The CDR3 is made up of 15 amino acids. The germline CDR1 and CDR2 sequences are SEHNR and FQNEAQ (reference sequence). V was pared by 1 base and J by 3 bases, with 4 bases of the junction left unmatched.